Sequencing of this T cell receptor beta chain was carried out in a study of T-cell reconstitution after alpha-beta-depleted transplantation in children. Unique molecular identifiers were used in preparing the TCRbeta library. One entry per CDR3 protein, called by TCRdb with MiXCR from the PCR reads. This sample yields roughly 200,000 distinct CDR3 sequences, of which approximately 9% are seen a single time; approximately 5.9% belongs to the top ten. The CDR3 extends over 14 amino acids. Germline CDR1 is ENHRY and CDR2 is SYGVKD. V was pared by 0 bases and J by 7 bases, with 10 bases between. This clonotype came up many times.

This specimen was PBMCs from the stem cell graft donor, taken from the stem cell graft. This receptor was obtained from a human donor who donated a stem cell graft to a child with acute lymphoblastic leukemia. The V and J genes are TRBV10-3 and TRBJ1-3; D is unclear. The chain's CDR3 is CAISESFRPNTIYF. DNA for the CDR3: TGTGCCATCAGTGAGTCCTTCCGCCCGAACACCATATATTTT.